This T cell receptor beta chain was sequenced in a study of blood T cell repertoires in COVID-19. Study information: Symptom resolution, clearance, or two negative PCRs marked the recovered donors of Cohort 3.

Germline values: CDR1 LGHNT, CDR2 FRNRAP. The CDR3 is 14 residues long. V gave up 1 base and J gave up 8 bases, with 12 bases separating them. Original processing notes: Nucleated cell counts were estimated from reference gene primer amplification. This table comes from immunoSEQ multiplex PCR, and its TCRdb copy is limited to in-frame clones, with some not included. Clone size and the V and J calls come from that table; the DNA yielded D and trimming. The profile shows about 280,000 clones, approximately 90% of them singletons. This receptor was taken from a woman aged 60-75 years in a cohort exposed to, infected with or recovered from COVID-19 (not recorded which). The sequenced material came from PBMCs or T cells enriched from blood (not recorded which). The chain couples TRBV12-5 to TRBJ2-1; TRBD2 might be the D (5 bases). CDR3 sequence: CASGLAILGDEQFF. The CDR3 nucleotides are TGTGCTAGTGGTTTGGCGATACTAGGTGATGAGCAGTTCTTC. Full variable domain (rest looked up from reference TRBV12-5 and TRBJ2-1): DARVTQTPRHKVTEMGQEVTMRCQPILGHNTVFWYRQTMMQGLELLAYFRNRAPLDDSGMPKDRFSAEMPDATLATLKIQPSEPRDSAVYFCASGLAILGDEQFFGPGTRLTVL.